This T cell receptor (beta chain) comes out of a study of T cell repertoires in MIS-A myocarditis. V was pared by 8 bases and J by 2 bases, with 10 bases between. The CDR3 extends over 13 amino acids. Germline V gene sequence: CDR1 MNHEY, CDR2 SVGAGI. TCRdb keeps only in-frame clones here, not all; method: immunoSEQ multiplex PCR. The sample has more than 6,500 clones; around four fifths are singletons. Sequenced: right inferior lung lobe tissue obtained at autopsy. The sequence derives from a man aged 18 to 30 with fulminant myocarditis from multisystem inflammatory syndrome in adults (MIS-A) after COVID-19. The gene calls are TRBV6-5 and TRBJ1-5, with D unresolved. The CDR3 spells CASDLRGNQPQHF. CDR3 sequence (DNA): TGTGCCAGCGATTTAAGAGGCAATCAGCCCCAGCATTTT.